This T cell receptor (beta chain) was sequenced during a study of T-cell reconstitution after alpha-beta-depleted transplantation in children. Unique molecular identifiers featured in how the TCRbeta library was prepared. Each CDR3 protein is one row after TCRdb ran MiXCR on the PCR reads. The data show 330,000 or so distinct CDR3 sequences, 10% seen once. In germline, CDR1 is SGHAT, CDR2 FQNNGV. This CDR3 is 16 amino acids long. J lost 4 bases, V lost 0 bases, and 7 bases had no gene match. The sample here was PBMCs from the stem cell graft donor, taken from the stem cell graft. The J gene is TRBJ2-3, the V gene TRBV11-2; 7 bases are a match to TRBD2. The receptor was isolated from a human donor who donated a stem cell graft to a child with acute lymphoblastic leukemia. CDR3 sequence: CASSLDAWGRADTQYF. CDR3 coding DNA: TGTGCCAGCAGCTTAGACGCCTGGGGGAGGGCAGATACGCAGTATTTT.